Listed here are 17 T cell receptor beta chains from one sample, sequenced in a study of blood T cells in healthy people across ages. The second PCR ran roughly 6 to 11 cycles with a sample-barcoded 5' primer and J-beta primers. TCRdb processed the 5' RACE reads anew with MiXCR; each CDR3 protein has one entry. The sample includes hundreds of thousands of distinct CDR3 sequences, 40% to 65% of them seen just once. Sequencing was done on a sample of blood. The receptors here all came from an elderly woman in good health.

The chain joins TRBV20-1 to TRBJ1-1; D unclear. Looked up from germline, CDR1 is DFQATT and CDR2 is SNEGSKA (reference sequence). V was clipped by 5 bases and J by 2 bases, with 15 bases between them. This CDR3 comprises 14 residues. The CDR3 sequence is CSARPESGNTEAFF. DNA of the CDR3: TGCAGTGCTCGCCCCGAGAGCGGTAACACTGAAGCTTTCTTT.

The rearrangement uses TRBV7-2 and TRBJ2-1; 8 bases line up with TRBD2. The J call may not be correct, given that the DNA end is closer to TRBJ2-7. Per germline, CDR1 SGHTA and CDR2 FQGNSA. This CDR3 region has 16 residues. The DNA for the CDR3 is TGTGCCAGCAGCCAATGGAGCGGGAGAGGTTACAATGAGCAGTACTTC. As protein: CASSQWSGRGYNEQYF.

V gene TRBV5-1 combines with J gene TRBJ2-1; weak D call: TRBD2 (5 bases). Matching the DNA end better, TRBJ2-7 makes the J call doubtful. CDR1 and CDR2 from the germline V gene are SGHRS and YFSETQ. This CDR3 spans 15 amino acids. This chain's CDR3 is CASSLAGSSYNKQYF. The CDR3 nucleotides read TGCGCCAGCAGCTTGGCGGGGAGCTCCTACAATAAGCAGTACTTC.

This clonotype was seen repeatedly, ten times or more. V usage is TRBV7-2 and J usage is TRBJ1-2, with TRBD1 as a possible D gene (5 bases). V lost 1 base to trimming and J lost 7 bases, with 16 bases between them. Germline V gene sequence: CDR1 SGHTA, CDR2 FQGNSA. CDR3 length equals 15 residues. The CDR3 DNA is TGTGCCAGCAGCTTAGAAATGGTCGGGGGGGGTGGCTACACCTTC. Residues: CASSLEMVGGGGYTF.

This clonotype was picked up many times. This rearrangement joins TRBV7-9 to TRBJ2-3, with TRBD2 identical over 7 bases. V was clipped by 4 bases and J by 1 base; unmatched bases: 5. The length of the CDR3 is 15 residues. From germline, CDR1 is SEHNR and CDR2 FQNEAQ (reference sequence). The CDR3 sequence: CASSYERGGTDTQYF. The DNA for the CDR3 is TGTGCCAGCAGCTACGAGCGGGGCGGCACAGATACGCAGTATTTT.

This clonotype was counted a few times. The chain combines TRBV9 with TRBJ2-3, with 12 bases aligning to TRBD2. The trim removed 2 bases at V and 3 bases at J, leaving 1 base unmatched. CDR3 size: 15 residues. Germline V gene data show CDR1 as SGDLS and CDR2 as YYNGEE. CDR3 nucleotides: TGTGCCAGCAGCGTCACTAGCGGGGGGACAGATACGCAGTATTTT. Its translation: CASSVTSGGTDTQYF.

Many counts were recorded for this clonotype. CDR3 loop: CASSQVSTGVGIQYF. The CDR3 DNA follows: TGTGCCAGCAGCCAAGTCTCCACAGGGGTCGGCATTCAGTACTTC. The rearrangement joins TRBV3-1 to TRBJ2-4, with TRBD1 identical over 7 bases. V dropped 1 base and J dropped 9; count of bases not matched to a gene: 9. The V gene's germline CDR1 is LGHDT and CDR2 YNNKEL (reference sequence). CDR3 length: 15 residues.

This clonotype occurred many times. The rearrangement links TRBV5-6 to TRBJ2-3; TRBD1 aligns across 7 bases. Germline CDR1 reads SGHDT; CDR2 reads YYEEEE. The CDR3 consists of 16 residues. The J segment lost 6 bases and the V segment lost 4 bases, leaving 14 bases of the junction unmatched. CDR3 nucleotide sequence: TGTGCCAGCAGCGCCGGGACAGCGATTTCCGAGGATACGCAGTATTTT. This codes for CASSAGTAISEDTQYF.

The chain employs TRBV6-7 and TRBJ1-4, with 7 positions matching TRBD1. TRBV6-7 is an ORF, with its function uncertain. This CDR3 is 14 amino acids long. J gave up 3 bases and V 7 bases, and 5 bases lay outside the gene matches. CDR3 DNA sequence: TGTGCCAGCATGGGACAGCCGCCTAATGAAAAACTGTTTTTT. This sequence encodes CASMGQPPNEKLFF.

CDR3 coding DNA: TGTGCCAGCCCTCCCCCAGGGTCGAGGACAGATACGCAGTATTTT. Its protein is CASPPPGSRTDTQYF. This chain uses TRBV18 with TRBJ2-3, with D maybe TRBD1 (5 bases). Trimming left V 8 bases short and J 3 bases short, with 18 bases between. The CDR3 has 15 residues. Germline CDR1 KGHSH, CDR2 LQKENI.

This clonotype was seen ten or more times. The chain employs TRBV7-2 and TRBJ2-5; no reliable D call. This CDR3 contains 13 residues. Germline lookup yields CDR1 SGHTA and CDR2 FQGNSA. The V end lost 3 bases, the J end lost 7 bases, and 12 bases lay between the germline ends. CDR3 region: CASSLTGSGTQYF. The DNA for the CDR3 is TGTGCCAGCAGCTTGACTGGAAGTGGGACCCAGTACTTC.

This clonotype has at least ten counts. The V call is TRBV20-1, the J call TRBJ2-7; 7 positions agree with TRBD1. The CDR3 extends over 15 amino acids. Germline V gene lookup returns CDR1 DFQATT and CDR2 SNEGSKA (reference sequence). With V trimmed by 1 base and J by 0 bases, 6 bases remained unmatched. The CDR3 DNA reads as TGCAGTGCTAGAGTAGGGGGCTCAAGCTCCTACGAGCAGTACTTC. Translation: CSARVGGSSSYEQYF.

CDR3 residues: CASSSRRTEPRETQYF. As DNA, the CDR3 is TGTGCCAGCAGTTCCCGAAGGACAGAACCGCGGGAGACCCAGTACTTC. The chain is built from TRBV28 and TRBJ2-5; a possible D gene is TRBD1 (6 bases). This CDR3 region has 16 residues. Germline CDR1 reads MDHEN; CDR2 reads SYDVKM. V was clipped by 4 bases and J by 5 bases, with 20 bases between them.

The chain joins TRBV7-9 to TRBJ2-5; 8 bases fit TRBD1. V gave up 2 bases and J gave up 4 bases; unmatched junction bases: 12. Germline V gene lookup returns CDR1 SEHNR and CDR2 FQNEAQ (reference sequence). CDR3 length: 17 residues. The CDR3 reads CASSLNGQGGMRETQYF. CDR3 coding DNA: TGTGCCAGCAGCTTAAACGGACAGGGTGGGATGCGAGAGACCCAGTACTTC.

The rearrangement joins TRBV7-3 to TRBJ2-7, with 7 bases identical to TRBD2. V shed 5 bases and J 2 bases; nucleotides not matched to a gene: 6. This CDR3 has 14 residues. Germline V gene data show CDR1 as SGHTA and CDR2 as FQGTGA. CDR3 sequence: CASSVASGTYEQYF. Here the CDR3 DNA reads TGTGCCAGCAGCGTTGCTAGCGGAACCTACGAGCAGTACTTC.

Turning to this clonotype: A much bigger clone sits one base away, suggesting this may be a read error. V gene TRBV20-1 combines with J gene TRBJ2-7; D might be TRBD2 (6 bases). The J call could be wrong; TRBJ2-5 is a better fit for the DNA end. The length of the CDR3 is 15 residues. Germline V gives CDR1 DFQATT, CDR2 SNEGSKA (reference sequence). The CDR3 bases are TGCAGTGCTAGAGATTCGGGGATGGGGGGAGAGACCCAGTACTTC. This sequence encodes CSARDSGMGGETQYF.

This chain uses TRBV20-1 with TRBJ2-7, with no clear D. CDR1 and CDR2 (germline): DFQATT, SNEGSKA (reference sequence). CDR3 length: 14 amino acids. V lost 3 bases, J lost 7 bases, and 19 bases lay in between. CDR3 nucleotides: TGCAGTGCTAGGAAAGCACAACTAAAAAATGAGCAGTACTTC. Its translation is CSARKAQLKNEQYF.